This is a list of T cell receptor beta chains from one sample in a study of shared clonotypes between healthy human individuals. Measured with immunoSEQ multiplex PCR; TCRdb has only the in-frame clones, and not every one. Here the sample spans roughly 1,000,000 clones, more than 75% being singletons. The sample consisted of memory CD4+ T cells from PBMCs. The receptors were sampled from a young man in good health. Some clones in this sample may be carry-over from other donors' samples. The CDR3 runs from the conserved cysteine through the conserved F or W. A D gene is named only where the DNA matches it firmly. Expanded clones get a size class; other rows say once, few or many, or leave the size out.

>TRBV7-3|.|TRBD2|12|TRBJ2-1
TGTGCCAGCAGCACGGCTAGCGGCCCACAGTTCTTC
CASSTASGPQFF
>TRBV30|.|TRBD1|16|TRBJ1-6
TGTGCCTGGAGTGTCAAAGCGGACAGGGTTGGGTCACCCCTCCACTTT
CAWSVKADRVGSPLHF
>TRBV10-2|.|TRBD2|14|TRBJ2-3
TGCGCCAGCAACGAGCGGGAGGCAGGCGATACGCAGTATTTT
CASNEREAGDTQYF
>TRBV6-5|.|.|14|TRBJ2-5
TGTGCCAGCACCTCTCCTATAACACGGGAGACCCAGTACTTC
CASTSPITRETQYF
>TRBV28|once|.|13|TRBJ1-4
TGTGCCAGCAGTTTATCCCCGGATGAAAAACTGTTTTTT
CASSLSPDEKLFF
>TRBV27|.|.|15|TRBJ1-3
TGTGCCAGCAGTCCCAACCGGGACTTTGGAAACACCATATATTTT
CASSPNRDFGNTIYF
>TRBV10-3|.|.|14|TRBJ2-3
TGTGCCATCAGCCGGGGCCCGGGGACAGATACGCAGTATTTT
CAISRGPGTDTQYF
>TRBV6-5|.|.|14|TRBJ1-2
TGTGCCAGCAGTCCCAAACAGGGAAACTATGGCTACACCTTC
CASSPKQGNYGYTF
>TRBV5-1|.|.|13|TRBJ2-7
TGCGCCAGCAGCCCCGGACAGACGTACGAGCAGTACTTC
CASSPGQTYEQYF
>TRBV9|.|TRBD1|13|TRBJ2-7
TGTGCCAGCAGCGCCGGACAGGGTAACGTGCAGTACTTC
CASSAGQGNVQYF
>TRBV5-8|.|.|15|TRBJ1-2
TGTGCCAGCAGCTTGGGCCAGGGAGTGGGATATGGCTACACCTTC
CASSLGQGVGYGYTF
>TRBV30|.|.|12|TRBJ2-2
TGTGCCTGGAGGGACGGCCCAGGGGAGCTGTTTTTT
CAWRDGPGELFF
>TRBV5-1|few|.|14|TRBJ2-3
TGCGCCAGCAGCTTGGGCGGGGGCTGGGATACGCAGTATTTT
CASSLGGGWDTQYF
>TRBV5-1|few|.|14|TRBJ2-5
TGCGCCAGCAGCTTGACTAGCCCCCAAGAGACCCAGTACTTC
CASSLTSPQETQYF
>TRBV30|.|.|12|TRBJ1-5
TGTGCCTGGAGTAGTGGGAACCAGCCCCAGCATTTT
CAWSSGNQPQHF
>TRBV5-8|.|.|15|TRBJ1-5
TGTGCCAGCGGTTATGGGGGGTACAGCAATCAGCCCCAGCATTTT
CASGYGGYSNQPQHF
>TRBV5-6|once|TRBD1|18|TRBJ2-6
TGTGCCAGCAGCTTGGCTCAGGGGGTGATCTCTGGGGCCAACGTCCTGACTTTC
CASSLAQGVISGANVLTF
>TRBV7-9|.|.|15|TRBJ2-3
TGTGCCAGCAGCCCAAGAAGAGGTAGCACAGATACGCAGTATTTT
CASSPRRGSTDTQYF
>TRBV11-2|once|.|12|TRBJ2-7
TGTGCCAGCAGCTTAGAACTCTACGAGCAGTACTTC
CASSLELYEQYF
>TRBV14|.|.|13|TRBJ2-7
TGTGCCAACCTCCTTGGTCATTCCTACGAGCAGTACTTC
CANLLGHSYEQYF
>TRBV18|.|.|15|TRBJ2-4
TGTGCCAGCTCACCACCAACCGGGTCCCATACCATTCAGTACTTC
CASSPPTGSHTIQYF
>TRBV29-1|many|.|12|TRBJ1-1
TGCAGCGTTTCTTCGGGGAACACTGAAGCTTTCTTT
CSVSSGNTEAFF
>TRBV5-1|.|TRBD2|16|TRBJ2-7
TGCGCCAGCAGCTTGGCCGGGGGGGTCGGCTCCTACGAGCAGTACTTC
CASSLAGGVGSYEQYF
>TRBV6-1|.|.|12|TRBJ2-7
TGTGCCAGCAGGGGACCACTCTACGAGCAGTACTTC
CASRGPLYEQYF
>TRBV7-9|.|.|16|TRBJ2-6
TGTGCCAGCAGCTCAGGGGTCGGTACTGGGGCCAACGTCCTGACTTTC
CASSSGVGTGANVLTF